These T cell receptor beta chains were read from a single sample in a study of T-cell memory formation after mild COVID-19. TCRdb fed the 5' RACE reads into MiXCR, producing one record per CDR3 protein. The sample shows about 340,000 distinct CDR3 sequences, approximately 21% of them seen only once. Specimen: PBMCs or a T cell subset sorted from them (not recorded which). The receptors were sampled from an adult woman who had mild COVID-19 (a few samples of this study predate the infection). Cell type and time point are not known. The conserved cysteine and the conserved F or W are not part of the CDR3 here. Fields, in order: J gene, V gene, CDR3 protein.

TRBJ2-7 | TRBV18 | ASSPQRDRGSYEQY
TRBJ2-5 | TRBV7-2 | ASSLPGLAVRGTQY
TRBJ2-7 | TRBV5-1 | ASSLGIISYEQY
TRBJ2-2 | TRBV7-9 | ASSLAAANTGELF
TRBJ1-2 | TRBV5-4 | ASSSTGHGAVDGYT
TRBJ2-2 | TRBV25-1 | ASSRQPGELF
TRBJ1-2 | TRBV6-2/TRBV6-3 | ASSSGNNYGYT
TRBJ1-1 | TRBV6-2/TRBV6-3 | ASSPDRRGDAF
TRBJ2-7 | TRBV16 | ASSDPGQGYEQY
TRBJ2-5 | TRBV5-6 | ASSLAGGGIQETQY
TRBJ2-1 | TRBV27 | ASSLSLAPAVDEQF